The 25 T cell receptor beta chains presented below share a single source sample, sequenced in a study of blood T cell repertoires in COVID-19. Here immunoSEQ multiplex PCR was the method, and the copy in TCRdb shows in-frame clones only, minus some. This table holds around 170,000 clones, 80% to 90% found once. Sequencing was performed on peripheral blood. These receptors were collected from a man aged 25-45 years with active or convalescent COVID-19.

V usage is TRBV12-3 or TRBV12-4 and J usage is TRBJ2-7; D is perhaps TRBD2 (5 bases). Trimming cost V 5 bases and J 2 bases, with 10 bases left between them. This CDR3 spans 13 amino acids. CDR3 nucleotide sequence: TGTGCCAGCAGTCCCGGGGAAGCCTACGAGCAGTACTTC. Protein sequence: CASSPGEAYEQYF.

The chain couples TRBV9 to TRBJ2-1, with 11 bases matching TRBD2. The length of the CDR3 is 15 residues. Germline V gene lookup returns CDR1 SGDLS and CDR2 YYNGEE. Trimming took 3 bases from V and 8 from J; bases not matched to a gene: 7. DNA of the CDR3: TGTGCCAGCAGCGCGAAACTAGCGGGAGAACATGAGCAGTTCTTC. This gives the protein CASSAKLAGEHEQFF.

The chain recombines TRBV10-3 with TRBJ1-1; D unresolved. The CDR3 loop spans 14 amino acids. CDR1 is ENHRY, CDR2 SYGVKD, per germline. V was trimmed by 0 bases and J by 1 base, leaving 6 bases between them. This CDR3 is CAISESVENTEAFF. Here the CDR3 DNA reads TGTGCCATCAGTGAGTCCGTAGAGAACACTGAAGCTTTCTTT.

The CDR3, as DNA: TGTGCCAGCAGTAAGACAGATAGCGGGGGCTACACCTTC. Its protein product is CASSKTDSGGYTF. The chain joins TRBV6-5 to TRBJ1-2; D perhaps matches TRBD1 (5 bases). The V gene lost 5 bases and the J gene lost 8 bases, with 15 bases spanning the gap. In germline, CDR1 is MNHEY, CDR2 SVGAGI. The length of the CDR3 is 13 residues.

CDR3 nucleotide sequence: TGTGCCAGCAGTCGGACAGGGGCCGACTATGGCTACACCTTC. It yields the protein CASSRTGADYGYTF. V is TRBV6-5 and J is TRBJ1-2, with 9 bases aligning to TRBD1. CDR1 is MNHEY and CDR2 is SVGAGI in the germline V gene. Losses at the gene ends were 5 bases for V and 3 bases for J; bases not matched to a gene: 4. The CDR3 extends over 14 amino acids.

Only a few counts were recorded for this clone. The rearrangement uses TRBV5-1 and TRBJ1-5, with D unclear. The ends were cut back, 2 bases at V and 0 bases at J, with 3 bases in the middle. This CDR3 region has 13 residues. Germline V lookup: CDR1 SGHRS, CDR2 YFSETQ. CDR3 DNA: TGCGCCAGCAGCTTTTATAGCAATCAGCCCCAGCATTTT. The encoded protein is CASSFYSNQPQHF.

CDR3 amino acids: CATSDPRTVQPQHF. For the CDR3, the DNA is TGTGCCACCAGTGACCCAAGGACAGTCCAGCCCCAGCATTTT. The rearrangement joins TRBV24-1 to TRBJ1-5, with D possibly being TRBD1 (6 bases). The CDR3 is 14 amino acids. In germline, CDR1 is KGHDR, CDR2 SFDVKD. V was pared by 4 bases and J by 7 bases, with 13 bases between.

This chain uses TRBV6-5 with TRBJ2-5; D may be TRBD1 (6 bases). The V gene's germline CDR1 is MNHEY and CDR2 SVGAGI. Trimming removed 7 bases at V and 2 bases at J, with 17 bases between. The CDR3 extends over 15 amino acids. This CDR3 reads CASTPQRTVQETQYF. The CDR3 nucleotides read TGTGCCAGCACCCCCCAGAGGACAGTACAAGAGACCCAGTACTTC.

About this clone itself: This could be a read error, since a much larger clone is one nucleotide away. The sample carries other DNA sequences with the same CDR3. The rearrangement joins TRBV6-4 to TRBJ2-3; 8 nucleotides line up with TRBD2. J gave up 1 base and V 0 bases, and 0 bases lay outside the gene matches. Germline CDR1 and CDR2: MRHNA and SNTAGT. The CDR3 is made up of 15 amino acids. CDR3 loop: CASSDSSGGTDTQYF. In DNA, the CDR3 is TGTGCCAGCAGTGACTCTAGCGGGGGCACAGATACGCAGTATTTT.

The chain has TRBV5-6 and TRBJ1-2; 12 nucleotides match TRBD1. Germline loops: CDR1 SGHDT, CDR2 YYEEEE. The V and J ends lost 0 bases and 7 bases, in that order; junction bases with no gene match: 7. This CDR3 contains 16 residues. The CDR3 DNA follows: TGTGCCAGCAGCTTGGTGGGACAGGGGGCGTACATTGGCTACACCTTC. This sequence encodes CASSLVGQGAYIGYTF.

The genes are TRBV30 and TRBJ1-6, with TRBD1 matching over 7 bases. V lost 4 bases to trimming and J lost 7 bases; unmatched junction nucleotides: 4. The CDR3 loop spans 13 amino acids. Germline loops: CDR1 GTSNPN, CDR2 SVGIG (reference sequence). The CDR3: CAWKRQGNSPLHF. CDR3 nucleotide sequence: TGTGCCTGGAAGAGACAGGGCAATTCACCCCTCCACTTT.

On this clone: Other DNA variants within this sample encode the same CDR3. V and J are TRBV27 and TRBJ1-6; D ambiguous. V lost 6 bases and J 0 bases, leaving 9 bases between the germline ends. CDR3 length: 15 amino acids. Germline V gives CDR1 MNHEY, CDR2 SMNVEV (reference sequence). The chain's CDR3 is CASSPGSSYNSPLHF. The DNA of the CDR3 is TGTGCCAGCAGCCCCGGGAGCTCCTATAATTCACCCCTCCACTTT.

V and J are TRBV24-1 and TRBJ2-5; TRBD2 aligns across 7 bases. V lost 3 bases, J lost 4 bases, and 16 bases stayed unmatched. CDR3 size: 18 residues. The germline gives CDR1 KGHDR, CDR2 SFDVKD. The CDR3 DNA reads TGTGCCACCAGTGATCCCATGCCGAGGGAGGGGAAGGGAGAGACCCAGTACTTC. It translates to CATSDPMPREGKGETQYF.

The chain is built from TRBV19 and TRBJ2-5; 9 bases match TRBD2. The CDR3 runs 17 residues. Germline loops: CDR1 LNHDA, CDR2 SQIVND (reference sequence). J gave up 1 base and V 2 bases, and 8 bases lay outside the gene matches. CDR3 loop: CASSIPWGAGGQETQYF. The CDR3 bases are TGTGCCAGTAGTATACCCTGGGGAGCGGGAGGCCAAGAGACCCAGTACTTC.

The chain has TRBV4-1 and TRBJ1-4; possible D gene TRBD1, 6 bases. Between the trimmed V and J ends, which lost 2 bases and 10 bases, there was a span of 14 bases. This CDR3 contains 14 residues. Germline CDR1 MGHRA, CDR2 YSYEKL. The CDR3 here is CASSQLLGGRKLFF. CDR3 in DNA: TGCGCCAGCAGCCAACTTTTAGGGGGTAGAAAACTGTTTTTT.

The gene calls are TRBV2 and TRBJ2-5; 8 bases align to TRBD1. The CDR3 spans 13 residues. The germline V gene encodes CDR1 SNHLY and CDR2 FYNNEI. Unmatched junction bases numbered 3, after V lost 8 bases and J lost 1 base. CDR3 coding DNA: TGTGCCAGCCCTGGGACAGGCCAAGAGACCCAGTACTTC. Its protein is CASPGTGQETQYF.

V and J are TRBV6-5 and TRBJ1-1; no definite D call. This CDR3 has 11 residues. V dropped 5 bases and J dropped 11 bases, with 12 bases sitting between them. The germline V gene has CDR1 MNHEY and CDR2 SVGAGI. CDR3 residues: CASSPLQTAFF. The CDR3, as DNA: TGTGCCAGCAGTCCACTCCAAACGGCTTTCTTT.

This rearrangement joins TRBV6-5 to TRBJ2-3; 10 bases line up with TRBD1. Germline trimming cut 6 bases from V and 3 bases from J; bases unmatched to any gene: 3. From germline, CDR1 is MNHEY and CDR2 SVGAGI. The CDR3 is made up of 14 amino acids. The CDR3 DNA reads as TGTGCCAGCAGAGAGGGACAGGGGACAGATACGCAGTATTTT. Protein product: CASREGQGTDTQYF.

The V gene is TRBV19, the J gene TRBJ2-7, with no clear D. V lost 6 bases to trimming and J lost 0 bases, with 9 bases between them. The CDR3 loop spans 13 amino acids. Germline V gene sequence: CDR1 LNHDA, CDR2 SQIVND (reference sequence). CDR3 sequence reads: CASRQSFSYEQYV. For the CDR3, the DNA is TGTGCCAGTAGGCAGTCCTTCTCCTACGAGCAGTACGTC.

This clone was observed a single time. The chain employs TRBV19 and TRBJ2-5; tentative D call: TRBD1 (6 bases). CDR3 length: 16 residues. Germline V gene data show CDR1 as LNHDA and CDR2 as SQIVND (reference sequence). Trimming took off 2 bases at V and 3 bases at J, with 16 bases between the two ends. CDR3 coding DNA: TGTGCCAGTAGTATATTCATGGCAGGGGCAGAAGAGACCCAGTACTTC. Amino acids: CASSIFMAGAEETQYF.

This clone was seen a few times. This sequence joins TRBV5-1 and TRBJ2-5, with D maybe TRBD2 (6 bases). Germline loops: CDR1 SGHRS, CDR2 YFSETQ. V was pared by 6 bases and J by 2 bases, with 14 bases between. This CDR3 region has 14 residues. CDR3 sequence reads: CASTPRTTQETQYF. The CDR3 DNA is TGCGCCAGCACTCCCCGGACTACTCAAGAGACCCAGTACTTC. The entire variable domain, with the rest obtained from reference TRBV5-1 and TRBJ2-5, is as follows: KAGVTQTPRYLIKTRGQQVTLSCSPISGHRSVSWYQQTPGQGLQFLFEYFSETQRNKGNFPGRFSGRQFSNSRSEMNVSTLELGDSALYLCASTPRTTQETQYFGPGTRLLVL.

This clone appeared a single time. The chain is built from TRBV9 and TRBJ2-3, with 7 bases lining up with TRBD2. CDR1 is SGDLS and CDR2 is YYNGEE in the germline V gene. J was trimmed by 0 bases and V by 4 bases; bases with no gene match: 8. This CDR3 is built from 16 residues. As DNA, the CDR3 is TGTGCCAGCAGCCAGTGGGGAGGGTTAAGCACAGATACGCAGTATTTT. This encodes CASSQWGGLSTDTQYF.

The chain joins TRBV11-3 to TRBJ1-2; D is possibly TRBD1 (5 bases). The V gene lost 5 bases and the J gene lost 3 bases, with 13 bases spanning the gap. Germline CDR1 reads SGHNT; CDR2 reads YENEEA. The CDR3 sequence is 14 residues long. CDR3 bases: TGTGCCAGCAGCCTAGGCGGGGGATACTATGGCTACACCTTC. Protein: CASSLGGGYYGYTF.

This chain uses TRBV27 with TRBJ2-1, with 9 bases that match TRBD1. This CDR3 region has 15 residues. Unmatched junction bases numbered 7, after V lost 5 bases and J lost 5 bases. The germline V gene encodes CDR1 MNHEY and CDR2 SMNVEV (reference sequence). Here the CDR3 reads CASSIPGTGNNEQFF. The CDR3, as DNA: TGTGCCAGCAGTATCCCCGGGACAGGGAACAATGAGCAGTTCTTC.

V and J are TRBV6-5 and TRBJ2-7, with 10 positions matching TRBD1. V lost 5 bases and J lost 0; bases outside the gene matches: 4. CDR1 is MNHEY, CDR2 SVGAGI, per germline. CDR3 size: 15 residues. In DNA, the CDR3 is TGTGCCAGCAGTACCGGGACAGGGGTCTCCTACGAGCAGTACGTC. Encoded protein: CASSTGTGVSYEQYV.